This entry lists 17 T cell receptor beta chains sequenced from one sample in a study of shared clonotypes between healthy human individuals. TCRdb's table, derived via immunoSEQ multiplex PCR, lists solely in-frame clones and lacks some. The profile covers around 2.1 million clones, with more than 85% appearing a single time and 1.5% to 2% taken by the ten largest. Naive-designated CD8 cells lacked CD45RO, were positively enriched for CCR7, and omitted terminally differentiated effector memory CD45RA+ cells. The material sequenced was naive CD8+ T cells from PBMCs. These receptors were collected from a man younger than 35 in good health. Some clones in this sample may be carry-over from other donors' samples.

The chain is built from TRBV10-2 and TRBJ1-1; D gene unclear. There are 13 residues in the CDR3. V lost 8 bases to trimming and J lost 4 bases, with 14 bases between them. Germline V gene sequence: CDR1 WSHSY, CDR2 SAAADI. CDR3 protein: CASGPGEGTEAFF. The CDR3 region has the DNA TGCGCCAGCGGTCCCGGGGAGGGCACTGAAGCTTTCTTT.

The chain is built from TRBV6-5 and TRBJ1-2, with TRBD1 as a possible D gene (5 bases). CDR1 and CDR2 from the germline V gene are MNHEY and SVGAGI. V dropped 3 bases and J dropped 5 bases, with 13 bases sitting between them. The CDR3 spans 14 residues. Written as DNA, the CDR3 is TGTGCCAGCAGTTATGGCAGCGAGGGGTATGGCTACACCTTC. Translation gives CASSYGSEGYGYTF.

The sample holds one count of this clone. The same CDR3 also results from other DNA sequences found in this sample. The CDR3 reads CASSPGGTYEQYF. CDR3 sequence (DNA): TGTGCCAGCAGCCCCGGCGGGACCTACGAGCAGTACTTC. The chain is built from TRBV7-9 and TRBJ2-7; D is perhaps TRBD2 (6 bases). V lost 5 bases, J lost 2 bases, and 10 bases lay in between. The CDR3 contains 13 residues. Germline loops: CDR1 SEHNR, CDR2 FQNEAQ (reference sequence).

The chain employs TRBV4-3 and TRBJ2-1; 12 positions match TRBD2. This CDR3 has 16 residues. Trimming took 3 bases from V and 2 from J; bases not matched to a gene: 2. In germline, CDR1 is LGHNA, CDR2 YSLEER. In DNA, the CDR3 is TGCGCCAGCAGCCACCGACTAGCGGGAGCCTACAATGAGCAGTTCTTC. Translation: CASSHRLAGAYNEQFF.

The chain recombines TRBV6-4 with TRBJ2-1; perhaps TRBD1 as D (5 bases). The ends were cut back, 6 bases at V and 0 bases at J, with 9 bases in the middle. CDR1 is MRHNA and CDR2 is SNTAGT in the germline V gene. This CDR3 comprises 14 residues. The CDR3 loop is CASSYDSSYNEQFF. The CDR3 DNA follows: TGTGCCAGCAGCTACGACAGCTCCTACAATGAGCAGTTCTTC.

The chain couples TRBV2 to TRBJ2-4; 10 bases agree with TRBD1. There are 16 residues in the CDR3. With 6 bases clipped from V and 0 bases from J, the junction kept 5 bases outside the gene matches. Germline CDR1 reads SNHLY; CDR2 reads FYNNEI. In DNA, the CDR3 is TGTGCCAGCAGGGAGGGACAGGGGTTAGCCAAAAACATTCAGTACTTC. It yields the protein CASREGQGLAKNIQYF.

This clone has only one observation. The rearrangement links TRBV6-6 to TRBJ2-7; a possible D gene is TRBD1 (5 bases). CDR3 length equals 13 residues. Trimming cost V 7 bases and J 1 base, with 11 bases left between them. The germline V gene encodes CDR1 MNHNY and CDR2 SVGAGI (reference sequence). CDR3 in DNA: TGTGCCAGCAAGGCAGGGCTTTCCTACGAGCAGTACTTC. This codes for CASKAGLSYEQYF.

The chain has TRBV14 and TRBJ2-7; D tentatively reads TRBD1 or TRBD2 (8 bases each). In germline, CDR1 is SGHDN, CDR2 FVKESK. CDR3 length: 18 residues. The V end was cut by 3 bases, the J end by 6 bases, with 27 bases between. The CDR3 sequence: CASSQRPSGPQGAFEQYF. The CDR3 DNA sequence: TGTGCCAGCAGCCAGCGGCCTAGCGGGCCCCAGGGGGCATTCGAGCAGTACTTC.

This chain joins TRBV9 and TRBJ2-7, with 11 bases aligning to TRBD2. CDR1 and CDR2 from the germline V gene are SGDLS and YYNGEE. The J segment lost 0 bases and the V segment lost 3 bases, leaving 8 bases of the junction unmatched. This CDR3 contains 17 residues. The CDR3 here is CASSDDPGTSGSYEQYF. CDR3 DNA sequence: TGTGCCAGCAGCGACGACCCCGGGACTAGCGGCTCCTACGAGCAGTACTTC.

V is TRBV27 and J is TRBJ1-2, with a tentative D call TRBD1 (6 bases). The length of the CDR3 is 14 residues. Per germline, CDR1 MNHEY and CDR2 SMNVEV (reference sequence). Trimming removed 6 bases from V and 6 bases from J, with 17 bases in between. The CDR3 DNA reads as TGTGCCAGCAGGGCCCCCGGGGGGGGCCATGGCTACACCTTC. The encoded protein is CASRAPGGGHGYTF.

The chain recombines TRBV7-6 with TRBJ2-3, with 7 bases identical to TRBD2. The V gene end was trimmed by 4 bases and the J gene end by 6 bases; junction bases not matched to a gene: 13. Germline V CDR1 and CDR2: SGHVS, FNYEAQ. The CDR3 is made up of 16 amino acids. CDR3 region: CASSSVRTRRSDTQYF. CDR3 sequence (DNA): TGTGCCAGCAGCTCTGTCCGGACTAGAAGATCGGATACGCAGTATTTT.

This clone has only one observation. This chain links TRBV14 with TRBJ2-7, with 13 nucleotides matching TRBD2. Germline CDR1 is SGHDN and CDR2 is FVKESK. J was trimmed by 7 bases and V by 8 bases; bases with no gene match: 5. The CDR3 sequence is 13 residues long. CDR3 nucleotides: TGTGCCAGCGCGCAGGGACTAGCGGGGGAGCAGTACTTC. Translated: CASAQGLAGEQYF.

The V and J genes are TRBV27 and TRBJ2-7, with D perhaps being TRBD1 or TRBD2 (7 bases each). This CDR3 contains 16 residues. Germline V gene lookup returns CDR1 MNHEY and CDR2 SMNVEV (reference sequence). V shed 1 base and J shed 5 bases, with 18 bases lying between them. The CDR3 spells CASSLLAGGETHEQYF. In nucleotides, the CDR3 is TGTGCCAGCAGTTTATTGGCAGGGGGGGAGACCCACGAGCAGTACTTC.

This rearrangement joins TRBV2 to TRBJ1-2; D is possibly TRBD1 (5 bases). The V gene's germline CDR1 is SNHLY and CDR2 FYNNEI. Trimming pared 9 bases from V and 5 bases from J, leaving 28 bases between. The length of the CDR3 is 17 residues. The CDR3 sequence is CASSPAAPRGERYGYTF. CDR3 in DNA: TGTGCCAGTTCTCCCGCGGCTCCTCGGGGGGAACGTTATGGCTACACCTTC.

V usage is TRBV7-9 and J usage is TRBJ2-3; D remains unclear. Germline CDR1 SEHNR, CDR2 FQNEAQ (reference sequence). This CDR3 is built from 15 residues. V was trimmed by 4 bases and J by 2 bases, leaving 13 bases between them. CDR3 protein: CASSSQEAVTDTQYF. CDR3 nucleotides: TGTGCCAGCAGCTCGCAGGAAGCCGTCACAGATACGCAGTATTTT.

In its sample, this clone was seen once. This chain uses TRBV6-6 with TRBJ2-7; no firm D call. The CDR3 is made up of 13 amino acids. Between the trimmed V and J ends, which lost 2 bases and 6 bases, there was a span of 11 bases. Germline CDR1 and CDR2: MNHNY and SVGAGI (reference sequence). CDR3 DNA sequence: TGTGCCAGCAGTTACACCGAGACTTCCGAGCAGTACTTC. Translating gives CASSYTETSEQYF.

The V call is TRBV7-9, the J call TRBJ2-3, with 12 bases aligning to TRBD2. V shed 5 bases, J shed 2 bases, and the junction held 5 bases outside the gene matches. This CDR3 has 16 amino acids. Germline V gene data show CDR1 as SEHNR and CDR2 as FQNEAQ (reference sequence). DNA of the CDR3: TGTGCCAGCAGCCAATGGACTAGCGGGAACACAGATACGCAGTATTTT. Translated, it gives CASSQWTSGNTDTQYF.